Detailed here is one TCR beta chain. Its specificity is unknown. This sample was included in a study of OX40 agonist ivuxolimab in advanced cancers. Whole-study context: Those enrolled were approximately 87% male, with a mean age of about 66 years and ages from about 20 to 90. Of the participants, approximately 40% had some prior anti-PD-1, anti-PD-L1 or anti-CTLA-4 therapy, which was allowed. Study results and caveats: Antigen specificity of clonally expanded peripheral T cells was not established. Part of the nonresponder group also had normalized T-cell clonal expansion that was low.

Germline assignment: CDR1 SGHDN and CDR2 FVKESK. This CDR3 has 15 amino acids. The V end was cut by 0 bases, the J end by 5 bases, with 12 bases between. The data were produced by immunoSEQ multiplex PCR, yet TCRdb's version contains in-frame clones alone and is incomplete. The sample includes around 50,000 clones, 60% to 80% of them seen just once. The chain employs TRBV14 and TRBJ2-3; D might be TRBD2 (5 bases). The TCR was taken from an adult with an advanced solid tumor such as melanoma, head and neck, liver or kidney cancer. The sample was CD4+ or CD8+ T cells sorted from blood, taken in a trial of the OX40 agonist ivuxolimab. This CDR3 is CASSQDVRAGDTQYF. The CDR3 DNA follows: TGTGCCAGCAGCCAAGACGTTCGGGCGGGAGATACGCAGTATTTT.